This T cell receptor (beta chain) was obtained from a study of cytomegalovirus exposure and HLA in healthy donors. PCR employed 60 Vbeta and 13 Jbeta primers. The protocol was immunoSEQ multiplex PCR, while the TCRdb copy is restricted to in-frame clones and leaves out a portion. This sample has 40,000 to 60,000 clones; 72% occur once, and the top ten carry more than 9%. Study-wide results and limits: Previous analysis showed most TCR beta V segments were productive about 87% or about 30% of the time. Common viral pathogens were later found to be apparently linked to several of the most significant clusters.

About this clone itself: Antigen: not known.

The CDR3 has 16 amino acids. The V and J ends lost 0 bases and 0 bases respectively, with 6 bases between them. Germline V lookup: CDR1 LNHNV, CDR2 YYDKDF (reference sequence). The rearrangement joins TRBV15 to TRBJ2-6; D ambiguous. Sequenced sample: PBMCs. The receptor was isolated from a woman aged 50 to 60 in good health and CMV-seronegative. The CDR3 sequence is CATSRDRSSGANVLTF. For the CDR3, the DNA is TGTGCCACCAGCAGAGACAGAAGCTCTGGGGCCAACGTCCTGACTTTC.